This record looks at one TCR beta chain sequence and its context. This clonotype was counted at least ten times. No antigen is known for it. One base away there is no much larger clone; base qualities are not given. The sequencing machine was an Illumina HiSeq 2500. Quantitative 5'-RACE with molecular barcodes was the method used to prepare the TCR beta libraries. The authors' pipeline ran thus. To identify disease-linked TCR variants, a new computational method was used, one built on a probabilistic model of VDJ rearrangement. TCRdb took the public reads, trimmed them with fastp at Q25, ran MiXCR for clone calling and kept in-frame beta chains. One record per CDR3 amino acid sequence lists the most common genes and DNA. V and J calls and clone size were set by TCRdb, not the authors. Present in this sample are over 100,000 distinct CDR3 sequences, about an eighth of which were seen just once. The ten largest clones add up to 3.5% to 5% of the sample.

These data originate in a study of CD8 T cells in ankylosing spondylitis (dated by TCRdb to the late 2010s). About the full investigation: T cell receptor beta repertoires were profiled in healthy donors and ankylosing spondylitis patients so that disease-linked TCR variants could be found. The full study cohort comprised about 25 ankylosing spondylitis patients and 85 to 120 healthy donors. Peripheral blood was sampled, and synovial fluid was also collected from ankylosing spondylitis patients. Results the study describes overall, beyond this receptor: Some motif variants were previously reported in synovial fluid and blood of reactive arthritis patients, suggesting common disease-initiation mechanisms. In peripheral blood, the disease-linked clones were found at relatively low frequencies and had a CD8+ phenotype. A TCR beta motif of about 8 highly homologous amino acid variants appeared characteristic of blood from ankylosing spondylitis patients. Significant enrichment of the disease-linked clones was reported in matched synovial fluid samples from ankylosing spondylitis patients.

CDR1 and CDR2 were assigned from the germline V gene as SGHRS and YFSETQ. The CDR3 contains 14 residues, cysteine and phenylalanine counted. CDR3 DNA only is kept here, 42 bases in frame from base 1. Between the V and J ends, shortened by 4 bases and 9 bases respectively, the junction contains 17 bases. The chain was built from TRBV5-1 and TRBJ2-1, and perhaps TRBD2 as D gene, on 5 matching bases. The TCR was taken from a female donor with ankylosing spondylitis or in good health (not recorded which). Sequenced input: blood, either unsorted or a sorted T cell fraction (not recorded which). The DNA is as follows: TGCGCCAGCAGCGAGCGGTCTACTATGAGTGAGCAGTTCTTC. The resulting protein is CASSERSTMSEQFF. Extended through the reference TRBV5-1 and TRBJ2-1 proteins, this CDR3 yields the full variable domain: KAGVTQTPRYLIKTRGQQVTLSCSPISGHRSVSWYQQTPGQGLQFLFEYFSETQRNKGNFPGRFSGRQFSNSRSEMNVSTLELGDSALYLCASSERSTMSEQFFGPGTRLTVL.